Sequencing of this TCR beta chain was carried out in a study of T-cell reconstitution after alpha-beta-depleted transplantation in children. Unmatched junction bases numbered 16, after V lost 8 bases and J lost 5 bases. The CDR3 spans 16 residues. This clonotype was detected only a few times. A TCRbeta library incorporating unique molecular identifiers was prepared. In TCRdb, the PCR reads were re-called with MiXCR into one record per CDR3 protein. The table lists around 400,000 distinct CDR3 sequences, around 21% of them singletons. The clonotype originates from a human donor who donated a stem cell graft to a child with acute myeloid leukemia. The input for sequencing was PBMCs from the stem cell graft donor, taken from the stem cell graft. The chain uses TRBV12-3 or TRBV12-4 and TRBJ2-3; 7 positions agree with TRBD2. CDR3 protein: CASGLRAGVAGDTQYF. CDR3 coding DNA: TGTGCCAGCGGGCTCCGTGCGGGAGTGGCCGGAGATACGCAGTATTTT.